A single sample is the source of the 6 T cell receptor beta chains below, sequenced in a study of radiotherapy plus CTLA-4 blockade in lung cancer. The repertoire was sequenced with immunoSEQ multiplex PCR; TCRdb's copy has only in-frame clones and lacks some. The sample consists of about 68,000 clones, 79% of them appearing once. The sequencing used peripheral blood, collected from a patient treated with radiotherapy plus ipilimumab. The origin of the receptors is a human donor with non-small cell lung cancer who had a complete response to radiotherapy plus ipilimumab.

This rearrangement joins TRBV18 to TRBJ1-4; TRBD1 is a possible D gene (5 bases). Trimming took off 2 bases at V and 0 bases at J, with 16 bases between the two ends. Germline V gene data show CDR1 as KGHSH and CDR2 as LQKENI. The CDR3 extends over 18 amino acids. The DNA for the CDR3 is TGTGCCAGCTCACCATTCTCGGGTGGGGGAACAACTAATGAAAAACTGTTTTTT. It encodes CASSPFSGGGTTNEKLFF.

The chain recombines TRBV10-2 with TRBJ1-1; 8 bases match TRBD1. The germline gives CDR1 WSHSY, CDR2 SAAADI. CDR3 length: 15 residues. V gave up 10 bases and J gave up 3 bases; unmatched junction bases: 13. In DNA form, the CDR3 reads TGCGCCACCGGACAGGGTACTGTTCGGGACACTGAAGCTTTCTTT. It encodes CATGQGTVRDTEAFF.

V gene TRBV5-1 combines with J gene TRBJ1-6; D is ambiguous. The CDR3 is made up of 14 amino acids. The V end lost 1 base, the J end lost 9 bases, and 11 bases lay between the germline ends. CDR1 SGHRS and CDR2 YFSETQ come from the germline V gene. The CDR3 protein is CASSLWIRGSPLHF. CDR3 nucleotides: TGCGCCAGCAGCTTGTGGATCCGGGGTTCACCCCTCCACTTT.

The rearrangement links TRBV6-6 to TRBJ2-1; TRBD1 agrees at 7 bases. The CDR3 covers 16 residues. The V and J ends lost 7 bases and 0 bases, in that order; junction bases with no gene match: 9. The germline V gene encodes CDR1 MNHNY and CDR2 SVGAGI (reference sequence). The CDR3 DNA follows: TGTGCCAGCACCTCCGGCCGGGACAGCTCCTACAATGAGCAGTTCTTC. Residues: CASTSGRDSSYNEQFF.

The chain carries TRBV6-1 and TRBJ2-5; 8 bases are a match to TRBD2. Germline V gene data show CDR1 as MNHNS and CDR2 as SASEGT. The CDR3 contains 16 residues. V shed 2 bases and J 4 bases; nucleotides not matched to a gene: 9. CDR3 sequence: CASSELAGGLSETQYF. The CDR3 DNA follows: TGTGCCAGCAGTGAACTTGCGGGGGGCCTCTCAGAGACCCAGTACTTC.

This chain links TRBV5-1 with TRBJ2-7; the match to TRBD1 covers 8 bases. Losses at the gene ends were 4 bases for V and 5 bases for J; bases not matched to a gene: 8. Germline V gene sequence: CDR1 SGHRS, CDR2 YFSETQ. This CDR3 spans 14 amino acids. CDR3 amino acids: CASSRGTGRDEQYV. The DNA of the CDR3 is TGCGCCAGCAGCAGGGGGACAGGTCGGGACGAGCAGTACGTC.